Shown below are 17 T cell receptor beta chains from a single sample sequenced in a study of chemoradiotherapy in HPV16-positive cancers. This table comes from immunoSEQ multiplex PCR, and its TCRdb copy is limited to in-frame clones, with some not included. Of around 62,000 clones detected, 88% appear once; the ten largest clones hold 4% to 5%. The sequences come from blood, collected from a patient who underwent chemoradiotherapy. These receptors originate from a human donor with HPV-associated anogenital cancer.

V gene TRBV4-2 combines with J gene TRBJ2-3; 10 bases fit TRBD2. Germline V lookup: CDR1 LGHNA, CDR2 YNFKEQ. The length of the CDR3 is 18 residues. The trim removed 0 bases at V and 5 bases at J, leaving 11 bases unmatched. CDR3 sequence (DNA): TGTGCCAGCAGCCAAGATGCCGGACTAGCGGACTTGAGAGATACGCAGTATTTT. This sequence encodes CASSQDAGLADLRDTQYF.

V and J are TRBV28 and TRBJ2-5, with 12 nucleotides matching TRBD2. The CDR3 has 16 amino acids. V lost 6 bases and J lost 1; bases outside the gene matches: 6. The germline V gene encodes CDR1 MDHEN and CDR2 SYDVKM. The CDR3 DNA is TGTGCCAGCAGCCCCGGGACTAGCGGGCCCCAAGAGACCCAGTACTTC. It is translated as CASSPGTSGPQETQYF.

This chain connects TRBV7-2 to TRBJ2-7, with D tentatively TRBD2 (5 bases). The germline V gene has CDR1 SGHTA and CDR2 FQGNSA. V shed 5 bases and J shed 4 bases, with 15 bases lying between them. The CDR3 length is 14 residues. This CDR3 reads CASSPSGLAYEQYF. The DNA for the CDR3 is TGTGCCAGCAGCCCGAGTGGGCTAGCTTACGAGCAGTACTTC.

This rearrangement joins TRBV19 to TRBJ2-2; no reliable D call. CDR3 length equals 13 residues. V lost 7 bases, J lost 4 bases, and 10 bases lay in between. The germline V gene has CDR1 LNHDA and CDR2 SQIVND (reference sequence). This CDR3 is CASKGQATGELFF. The DNA of the CDR3 is TGTGCCAGTAAAGGGCAGGCCACCGGGGAGCTGTTTTTT.

The chain links TRBV14 to TRBJ1-1, with no clear D. This CDR3 is built from 14 residues. Germline lookup yields CDR1 SGHDN and CDR2 FVKESK. V shed 0 bases and J shed 1 base, with 6 bases lying between them. The CDR3 DNA is TGTGCCAGCAGCCAAGATTGGGGGAACACTGAAGCTTTCTTT. Its translation: CASSQDWGNTEAFF.

This clone was observed once. CDR3 coding DNA: TGTGCCAGCACCTCTAGGGGGAACACTGAAGCTTTCTTT. Translated: CASTSRGNTEAFF. V and J are TRBV2 and TRBJ1-1; possibly TRBD1 for D (5 bases). With 7 bases removed from V and 1 base from J, the gap between germline ends came to 10 bases. The CDR3 loop spans 13 amino acids. Germline lookup yields CDR1 SNHLY and CDR2 FYNNEI.

The rearrangement uses TRBV19 and TRBJ1-5, with D unclear. The V gene lost 8 bases and the J gene lost 0 bases, with 26 bases spanning the gap. CDR3 length: 19 residues. CDR1 is LNHDA and CDR2 is SQIVND in the germline V gene (reference sequence). Here the CDR3 DNA reads TGTGCCAGTCATGACCCTAACCCGCGGGGAATCTATAGCAATCAGCCCCAGCATTTT. Encoded protein: CASHDPNPRGIYSNQPQHF. The full variable domain, completed using reference TRBV19 and TRBJ1-5, is DGGITQSPKYLFRKEGQNVTLSCEQNLNHDAMYWYRQDPGQGLRLIYYSQIVNDFQKGDIAEGYSVSREKKESFPLTVTSAQKNPTAFYLCASHDPNPRGIYSNQPQHFGDGTRLSIL.

This chain links TRBV6-6 with TRBJ2-1; D perhaps matches TRBD1 (6 bases). The V and J ends lost 5 bases and 2 bases respectively, with 10 bases between them. The CDR3 spans 14 residues. Germline V CDR1 and CDR2: MNHNY, SVGAGI (reference sequence). The CDR3 loop reads CASSPRDTYNEQFF. The CDR3 nucleotides read TGTGCCAGCAGTCCCCGGGACACCTACAATGAGCAGTTCTTC.

The chain combines TRBV5-1 with TRBJ2-5, with 11 bases aligning to TRBD2. This CDR3 contains 16 residues. Losses at the gene ends were 0 bases for V and 5 bases for J; bases not matched to a gene: 6. Germline assignment: CDR1 SGHRS and CDR2 YFSETQ. In nucleotides, the CDR3 is TGCGCCAGCAGCTTGGGGGAACTAGCGGGAGAGGAGACCCAGTACTTC. Its translation is CASSLGELAGEETQYF.

J is TRBJ1-5 and V is TRBV5-6; possibly TRBD1 for D (6 bases). The CDR3 has 15 amino acids. With 5 bases removed from V and 3 bases from J, the gap between germline ends came to 15 bases. CDR1 and CDR2 (germline): SGHDT, YYEEEE. CDR3 DNA sequence: TGTGCCAGCAGGCGAACCGACAGGCCCAATCAGCCCCAGCATTTT. Its protein is CASRRTDRPNQPQHF.

The J gene is TRBJ2-2, the V gene TRBV5-6, with a possible D match to TRBD1 (5 bases). Germline V gene lookup returns CDR1 SGHDT and CDR2 YYEEEE. The ends were cut back, 4 bases at V and 9 bases at J, with 16 bases in the middle. The CDR3 covers 14 residues. CDR3 region: CASSRVGRARELFF. For the CDR3, the DNA is TGTGCCAGCAGCCGGGTGGGGCGTGCGAGGGAGCTGTTTTTT.

J is TRBJ2-7 and V is TRBV5-8; unclear D gene. Trimming left V 0 bases short and J 3 bases short, with 16 bases between. Germline V CDR1 and CDR2: SGHTS, YDEGEE. This CDR3 region has 16 residues. The CDR3 nucleotides are TGTGCCAGCAGCTTGGCCCTAAGGACGGTTCGCTACGAGCAGTACTTC. It codes for CASSLALRTVRYEQYF.

The chain carries TRBV11-2 and TRBJ2-1; 7 positions agree with TRBD2. This CDR3 is 13 amino acids long. CDR1 is SGHAT, CDR2 FQNNGV, per germline. The J segment lost 2 bases and the V segment lost 5 bases, leaving 0 bases of the junction unmatched. DNA for the CDR3: TGTGCCAGCAGCGGGGGGGCCTACAATGAGCAGTTCTTC. It codes for CASSGGAYNEQFF.

This clone was detected only once. The chain uses TRBV11-2 and TRBJ1-2; tentatively, D is TRBD1 (6 bases). Trimming removed 0 bases from V and 7 bases from J, with 9 bases in between. The CDR3 totals 13 residues. The V gene's germline CDR1 is SGHAT and CDR2 FQNNGV. The DNA for the CDR3 is TGTGCCAGCAGCTTAGAAACGGGGGCTGGCTACACCTTC. Its protein is CASSLETGAGYTF.

The chain combines TRBV30 with TRBJ1-2, with 7 nucleotides matching TRBD1. Germline assignment: CDR1 GTSNPN and CDR2 SVGIG (reference sequence). The CDR3 contains 11 residues. V shed 1 base, J shed 8 bases, and the junction held 1 base outside the gene matches. The CDR3 reads CAWSAQGGYTF. CDR3 in DNA: TGTGCCTGGAGTGCACAGGGGGGCTACACCTTC.

This clone was recorded only once. The rearrangement links TRBV5-1 to TRBJ2-3; 10 nucleotides agree with TRBD2. The V gene's germline CDR1 is SGHRS and CDR2 YFSETQ. The CDR3 runs 16 residues. With V trimmed by 0 bases and J by 4 bases, 5 bases remained unmatched. The CDR3: CASSLASGGASDTQYF. The DNA for the CDR3 is TGCGCCAGCAGCTTGGCCAGCGGGGGGGCCTCAGATACGCAGTATTTT.

V is TRBV9 and J is TRBJ1-5, with D unclear. The V gene lost 0 bases and the J gene lost 6 bases, with 10 bases spanning the gap. The CDR3 is 14 residues long. Germline lookup yields CDR1 SGDLS and CDR2 YYNGEE. The CDR3 here is CASSVGVYGQPQHF. CDR3 DNA sequence: TGTGCCAGCAGCGTAGGGGTTTACGGTCAGCCCCAGCATTTT.